The 15 T cell receptor beta chains below come from one sample, sequenced in a study of blood T cells in healthy people across ages. The second PCR ran about 6 to 12 cycles with a sample-barcoded 5' primer and J-beta primers. MiXCR was run by TCRdb on the 5' RACE reads, yielding one entry per CDR3 protein. Here the sample spans 790,000 or so distinct CDR3 sequences, about 42% being singletons. Sequencing was performed on blood. All receptors derive from an older man in good health.

V and J are TRBV5-1 and TRBJ1-4, with 7 bases that match TRBD1. Germline V CDR1 and CDR2: SGHRS, YFSETQ. J lost 6 bases, V lost 4 bases, and 9 bases had no gene match. This CDR3 is 15 amino acids long. The CDR3 DNA follows: TGCGCCAGCAGCGAGTCCGGGACAGCCGATGAAAAACTGTTTTTT. It is translated as CASSESGTADEKLFF. Full variable domain (rest looked up from reference TRBV5-1 and TRBJ1-4): KAGVTQTPRYLIKTRGQQVTLSCSPISGHRSVSWYQQTPGQGLQFLFEYFSETQRNKGNFPGRFSGRQFSNSRSEMNVSTLELGDSALYLCASSESGTADEKLFFGSGTQLSVL.

This clonotype came up a few times. The chain employs TRBV29-1 and TRBJ1-1, with D possibly matching TRBD1 (5 bases). In germline, CDR1 is SQVTM, CDR2 ANQGSEA. Trimming pared 4 bases from V and 1 base from J, leaving 16 bases between. The CDR3 is made up of 15 amino acids. In DNA form, the CDR3 reads TGCAGCGTTGGGGGGGTTGGAGGTGGGAACACTGAAGCTTTCTTT. As protein: CSVGGVGGGNTEAFF.

In the case of this clonotype: It may be a read error: a sequence one base away is much more abundant. V gene TRBV14 combines with J gene TRBJ2-7; D possibly uses TRBD1 or TRBD2 (5 bases each). TRBJ2-5 explains the end of the DNA better; the J call may be wrong. Germline CDR1 SGHDN, CDR2 FVKESK. The CDR3 consists of 15 residues. The CDR3 reads CASGQDGARPETQYF. The CDR3 nucleotides are TGTGCCAGCGGCCAAGACGGGGCACGTCCTGAGACCCAGTACTTC.

The CDR3 DNA follows: TGTGCCAGCAGCGTAGACAGCGTCAGCTGGTACAATGAGCAGTACTTC. It yields the protein CASSVDSVSWYNEQYF. The chain employs TRBV9 and TRBJ2-5; D uncertain. CDR3 length: 16 amino acids. V was shortened by 0 bases and J by 11 bases, with 23 bases between the two germline ends. Per germline, CDR1 SGDLS and CDR2 YYNGEE.

The chain recombines TRBV6-5 with TRBJ2-1; 13 positions agree with TRBD2. CDR3 length: 15 amino acids. Losses at the gene ends were 6 bases for V and 7 bases for J; bases not matched to a gene: 6. Germline V gene sequence: CDR1 MNHEY, CDR2 SVGAGI. The CDR3 loop reads CASRPTSGRKNEQFF. As DNA, the CDR3 is TGTGCCAGCAGGCCGACTAGCGGGAGGAAGAATGAGCAGTTCTTC.

This clonotype showed up just a few times. The gene calls are TRBV10-3 and TRBJ1-2; 11 nucleotides agree with TRBD1. The germline CDR1 and CDR2 sequences are ENHRY and SYGVKD. The V segment lost 10 bases and the J segment 10 bases; nucleotides outside the gene matches: 11. This CDR3 comprises 13 residues. The CDR3 DNA reads as TGTGCCAGCTGGACAGGGGGCTGGGATCCCTACACCTTC. Its translation is CASWTGGWDPYTF.

The gene calls are TRBV2 and TRBJ2-1, with D perhaps matching TRBD2 (5 bases). The CDR3 has 16 residues. Trimming left V 0 bases short and J 9 bases short, with 18 bases between. Germline CDR1 reads SNHLY; CDR2 reads FYNNEI. CDR3 coding DNA: TGTGCCAGCAGTGAAGCTCGACCTAGCAATCGGGGTGAGCAGTTCTTC. This codes for CASSEARPSNRGEQFF.

This rearrangement joins TRBV7-2 to TRBJ2-3; 14 positions match TRBD2. The CDR3 consists of 16 residues. Trimming removed 5 bases from V and 3 bases from J; junction bases left unmatched: 4. Germline CDR1 is SGHTA and CDR2 is FQGNSA. The CDR3 DNA is TGTGCCAGCAGCCAGACTAGCGGGAGGGCGACAGATACGCAGTATTTT. The encoded protein is CASSQTSGRATDTQYF.

This clonotype was seen only a few times. V and J are TRBV28 and TRBJ2-7; D is undetermined. CDR1 is MDHEN and CDR2 is SYDVKM in the germline V gene. The CDR3 is made up of 12 amino acids. The ends were cut back, 6 bases at V and 1 base at J, with 7 bases in the middle. CDR3 residues: CASRPGSYEQYF. The CDR3 DNA is TGTGCCAGCAGACCGGGTTCCTACGAGCAGTACTTC.

This chain joins TRBV7-9 and TRBJ2-7, with 9 bases that match TRBD2. The J call is doubtful: the DNA matches TRBJ2-4 better. Germline CDR1 reads SEHNR; CDR2 reads FQNEAQ (reference sequence). This CDR3 has 16 amino acids. CDR3 bases: TGTGCCAGCAGCTTAGCGCTGGGACTAGCAGCGAACATTCAGTACTTC. Translating gives CASSLALGLAANIQYF.

The genes are TRBV6-1 and TRBJ2-7; no clear D gene. Looked up from germline, CDR1 is MNHNS and CDR2 is SASEGT. The V end lost 3 bases, the J end lost 6 bases, and 9 bases lay between the germline ends. The CDR3 runs to 12 residues. In DNA form, the CDR3 reads TGTGCCAGCAGTGATACTAACGTCGAGCAGTACTTC. Translating gives CASSDTNVEQYF.

This clonotype occurred a few times. The V and J genes are TRBV2 and TRBJ2-5, with 9 bases aligning to TRBD1. Germline CDR1 is SNHLY and CDR2 is FYNNEI. Germline trimming cut 0 bases from V and 7 bases from J; bases unmatched to any gene: 12. The CDR3 is 17 amino acids. CDR3 in amino acids: CASSEAGSGTGSVTQYF. The CDR3 DNA reads TGTGCCAGCAGTGAAGCGGGATCGGGGACAGGGTCGGTGACCCAGTACTTC.

This clonotype has only a few counts. The V and J genes are TRBV7-9 and TRBJ2-1; TRBD1 aligns across 8 bases. This CDR3 comprises 18 residues. The J segment lost 2 bases and the V segment lost 9 bases, leaving 18 bases of the junction unmatched. Germline loops: CDR1 SEHNR, CDR2 FQNEAQ (reference sequence). CDR3 in DNA: TGTGCCAGTAGCCGCGATCGATTTGCGGACAGGGCCTACAATGAGCAGTTCTTC. As protein: CASSRDRFADRAYNEQFF.

This clonotype was counted between two and nine times. V and J are TRBV18 and TRBJ2-5, with D unclear. V was shortened by 4 bases and J by 3 bases, with 6 bases between the two germline ends. In germline, CDR1 is KGHSH, CDR2 LQKENI. This CDR3 is built from 12 residues. CDR3 sequence: CASSRIEETQYF. CDR3 DNA: TGTGCCAGCTCACGGATTGAAGAGACCCAGTACTTC.

The chain recombines TRBV20-1 with TRBJ1-1, with D possibly TRBD1 on 5 matching bases. The CDR3 length is 15 residues. Germline CDR1 and CDR2: DFQATT and SNEGSKA (reference sequence). V gave up 3 bases and J gave up 0 bases, with 14 bases separating them. In DNA form, the CDR3 reads TGCAGTGCTAGTGATCCGGGACGGCTGAACACTGAAGCTTTCTTT. Translating it yields CSASDPGRLNTEAFF.